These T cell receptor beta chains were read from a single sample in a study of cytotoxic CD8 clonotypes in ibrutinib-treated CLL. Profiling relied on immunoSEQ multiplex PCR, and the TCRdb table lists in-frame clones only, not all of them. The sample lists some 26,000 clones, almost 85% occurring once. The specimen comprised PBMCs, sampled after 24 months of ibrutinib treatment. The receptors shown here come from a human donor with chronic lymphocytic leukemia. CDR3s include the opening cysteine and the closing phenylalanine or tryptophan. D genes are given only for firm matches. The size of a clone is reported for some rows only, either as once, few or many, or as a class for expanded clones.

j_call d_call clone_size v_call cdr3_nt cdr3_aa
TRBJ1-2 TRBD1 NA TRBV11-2 TGTGCCAGCAGCTTGCTGGGACAGGGAAGGGGCTACACCTTC CASSLLGQGRGYTF
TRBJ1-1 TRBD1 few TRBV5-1 TGCGCCAGCAGCTTGGATCAGGGGGGGAACACTGAAGCTTTCTTT CASSLDQGGNTEAFF
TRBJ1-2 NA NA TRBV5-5 TGTGCCAGCAGCTTGGATCCCAGGGGTTCTGGCTACACCTTC CASSLDPRGSGYTF
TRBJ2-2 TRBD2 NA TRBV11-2 TGTGCCAGCAGCTTAATCCCCCTAGCGGCCAACACCGGGGAGCTGTTTTTT CASSLIPLAANTGELFF
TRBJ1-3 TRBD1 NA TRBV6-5 TGTGCCAGCAGATCCTTGGACAGGGTCGGAAACACCATATATTTT CASRSLDRVGNTIYF
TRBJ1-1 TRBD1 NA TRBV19 TGTGCCAGTATCGACAGGGCAATAAGCACTGAAGCTTTCTTT CASIDRAISTEAFF
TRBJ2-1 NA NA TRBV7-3 TGTGCCAGCAGGCCGGCGGGAAGCTCCTACAATGAGCAGTTCTTC CASRPAGSSYNEQFF
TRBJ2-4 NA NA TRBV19 TGTGCCAGTAGCCAACAGGGTCAGGGCATTCAGTACTTC CASSQQGQGIQYF
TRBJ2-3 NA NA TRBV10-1 TGCGCCAGCAGTGAGGAGGGTTTGGGCACAGATACGCAGTATTTT CASSEEGLGTDTQYF
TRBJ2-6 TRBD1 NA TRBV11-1 TGTGCCAGCAGCGTAACAGGGGGCGCTGGGGCCAACGTCCTGACTTTC CASSVTGGAGANVLTF
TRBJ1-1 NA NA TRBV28 TGTGCCAGCGCGCAAATGAACACTGAAGCTTTCTTT CASAQMNTEAFF
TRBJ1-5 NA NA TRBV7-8 TGTGCCAGCAGCTTAACTGGAAATAGCAATCAGCCCCAGCATTTT CASSLTGNSNQPQHF
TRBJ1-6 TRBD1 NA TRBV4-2 TGTGCCAGCAGCCTGACAGGGGGGGGTTCACCCCTCCACTTT CASSLTGGGSPLHF
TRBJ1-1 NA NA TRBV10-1 TGCGCCAGTAGAACGACAGGGAACACTGAAGCTTTCTTT CASRTTGNTEAFF
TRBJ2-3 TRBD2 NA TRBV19 TGTGCCAGTGATAGCGGGGGGGGCTTTGATACGCAGTATTTT CASDSGGGFDTQYF
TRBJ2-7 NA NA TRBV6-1 TGTGCCAGCAGTATGGCAGACACCTACGAGCAGTACTTC CASSMADTYEQYF
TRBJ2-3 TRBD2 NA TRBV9 TGTGCCAGCAGCCCGGTGGTGGCTAGCGGGGTGAGCACAGATACGCAGTATTTT CASSPVVASGVSTDTQYF
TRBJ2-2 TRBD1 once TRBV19 TGTGCCAGTACTCTAAGGCCGGGACAGATTTCCGGGGAGCTGTTTTTT CASTLRPGQISGELFF
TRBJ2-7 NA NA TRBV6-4 TGTGCCAGCAGTGACTTGTACGAGCAGTACTTC CASSDLYEQYF
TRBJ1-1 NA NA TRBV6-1 TGTGCCAGCCCGGGGCCGGGACTCACGGGGGCTGAAGCTTTCTTT CASPGPGLTGAEAFF
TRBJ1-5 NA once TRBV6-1 TGTGCCAGCAGTGAAGACGTGAGCAATCAGCCCCAGCATTTT CASSEDVSNQPQHF
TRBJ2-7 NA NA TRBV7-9 TGTGCCAGCAGCTCCCGGGACACCGACTTCTCCTACGAGCAGTACTTC CASSSRDTDFSYEQYF
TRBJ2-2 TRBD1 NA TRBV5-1 TGCGCCAGCAGCACACAGGGACAGGTCGTTGTTGGGGAGCTGTTTTTT CASSTQGQVVVGELFF
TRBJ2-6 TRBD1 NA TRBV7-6 TGTGCCAGCCGGGACAGGGGGTCCTCTGGGGCCAACGTCCTGACTTTC CASRDRGSSGANVLTF